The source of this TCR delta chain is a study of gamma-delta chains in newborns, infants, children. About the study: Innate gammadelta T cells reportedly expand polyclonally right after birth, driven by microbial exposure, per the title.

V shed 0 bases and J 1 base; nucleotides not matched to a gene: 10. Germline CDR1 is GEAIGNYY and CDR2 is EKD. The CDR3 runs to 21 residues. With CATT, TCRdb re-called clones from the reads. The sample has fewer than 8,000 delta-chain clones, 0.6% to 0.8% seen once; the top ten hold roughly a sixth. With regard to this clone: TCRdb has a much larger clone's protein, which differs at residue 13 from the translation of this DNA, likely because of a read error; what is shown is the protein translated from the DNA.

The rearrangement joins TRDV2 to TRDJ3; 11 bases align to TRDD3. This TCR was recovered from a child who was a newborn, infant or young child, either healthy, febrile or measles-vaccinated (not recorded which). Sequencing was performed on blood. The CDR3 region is CACDTVGSLGDISWDTRQMFF. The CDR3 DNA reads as TGTGCCTGTGACACCGTGGGATCACTGGGGGATATATCCTGGGACACCCGACAGATGTTTTTC.